Following are 13 T cell receptor beta chains from one sample sequenced in a study of T cell responses to AZD1222 COVID-19 vaccine. Some clones are missing from TCRdb's copy, which holds only in-frame ones; the method was immunoSEQ multiplex PCR. Of over 100,000 clones listed, roughly 88% are singletons. The source material was peripheral blood, sampled on day 0 of AZD1222 vaccination. These receptors were taken from an adult in good health.

The chain combines TRBV6-5 with TRBJ1-2; 7 bases are a match to TRBD1. In germline, CDR1 is MNHEY, CDR2 SVGAGI. The CDR3 has 13 amino acids. The V and J ends lost 5 bases and 7 bases, in that order; junction bases with no gene match: 7. The CDR3 region is CASSIIGGFGYTF. The CDR3 DNA is TGTGCCAGCAGTATTATAGGGGGCTTTGGCTACACCTTC.

The genes are TRBV5-4 and TRBJ1-1; D unresolved. V was clipped by 0 bases and J by 0 bases, with 6 bases between them. This CDR3 is built from 14 residues. The germline CDR1 and CDR2 sequences are SGHNT and YYREEE (reference sequence). DNA for the CDR3: TGTGCCAGCAGCTTGGCGAGGGTGAACACTGAAGCTTTCTTT. This translates into CASSLARVNTEAFF.

This chain joins TRBV15 and TRBJ2-2; 10 bases agree with TRBD1. Germline-derived CDR1 and CDR2 are LNHNV and YYDKDF (reference sequence). The length of the CDR3 is 17 residues. With 2 bases clipped from V and 5 bases from J, the junction kept 8 bases outside the gene matches. The CDR3 is CATSRPRDRGRTGELFF. The CDR3 bases are TGTGCCACCAGCAGACCGCGGGACAGGGGTCGAACCGGGGAGCTGTTTTTT. Full variable domain (remainder filled in from reference TRBV15 and TRBJ2-2): DAMVIQNPRYQVTQFGKPVTLSCSQTLNHNVMYWYQQKSSQAPKLLFHYYDKDFNNEADTPDNFQSRRPNTSFCFLDIRSPGLGDTAMYLCATSRPRDRGRTGELFFGEGSRLTVL.

The chain joins TRBV2 to TRBJ2-7; 9 nucleotides line up with TRBD1. Trimming removed 6 bases from V and 3 bases from J; junction bases left unmatched: 3. The CDR3 length is 13 residues. CDR1 and CDR2 from the germline V gene are SNHLY and FYNNEI. The CDR3 sequence is CASRPDRGYEQYF. As DNA, the CDR3 is TGTGCCAGCAGGCCGGACAGGGGCTACGAGCAGTACTTC.

The chain uses TRBV2 and TRBJ2-5; D gene uncertain. The germline V gene encodes CDR1 SNHLY and CDR2 FYNNEI. CDR3 length: 14 amino acids. Trimming removed 5 bases at V and 2 bases at J, with 12 bases between. CDR3 region: CASSQRWEQETQYF. The DNA of the CDR3 is TGTGCCAGCAGTCAAAGGTGGGAACAAGAGACCCAGTACTTC.

The chain joins TRBV19 to TRBJ1-6, with D possibly matching TRBD1 (5 bases). This CDR3 has 17 residues. CDR1 and CDR2 (germline): LNHDA, SQIVND (reference sequence). Deletions cut 3 bases from V and 6 bases from J, with 18 bases between. The CDR3 is CASSIPPGPATNSPLHF. The CDR3, as DNA: TGTGCCAGTAGTATCCCGCCAGGGCCAGCGACTAATTCACCCCTCCACTTT.

This clone was seen more than once but under ten times. The gene calls are TRBV18 and TRBJ2-7; D gene unclear. Trimming pared 1 base from V and 2 bases from J, leaving 6 bases between. CDR3 length: 13 amino acids. The germline CDR1 and CDR2 sequences are KGHSH and LQKENI. This chain's CDR3 is CASSPQSAYEQYF. Here the CDR3 DNA reads TGTGCCAGCTCACCACAGAGTGCCTACGAGCAGTACTTC.

The CDR3 DNA sequence: TGCGCCAGCAGCTTGCCGGGCCCCAACACTGAAGCTTTCTTT. This codes for CASSLPGPNTEAFF. The V and J genes are TRBV5-1 and TRBJ1-1; no reliable D call. This CDR3 has 14 amino acids. Per the germline V gene, CDR1 is SGHRS and CDR2 is YFSETQ. Between the trimmed V and J ends, which lost 1 base and 2 bases, there was a span of 9 bases.

The CDR3 here is CATSDKDRTTTDTQYF. The CDR3 DNA follows: TGTGCCACCAGTGACAAGGACAGAACTACCACAGATACGCAGTATTTT. V and J are TRBV24-1 and TRBJ2-3, with D possibly TRBD1 on 6 matching bases. CDR3 length: 16 amino acids. The germline V gene encodes CDR1 KGHDR and CDR2 SFDVKD. V was cut by 4 bases and J by 2 bases, with 15 bases left in between.

The CDR3 spells CASSLLPSGGADNEQFF. CDR3 sequence (DNA): TGTGCCAGCAGCTTACTCCCTAGCGGGGGGGCCGACAATGAGCAGTTCTTC. The rearrangement uses TRBV7-3 and TRBJ2-1; 12 bases match TRBD2. The CDR3 covers 17 residues. J lost 5 bases, V lost 2 bases, and 7 bases had no gene match. Germline CDR1 and CDR2: SGHTA and FQGTGA.

The chain couples TRBV7-8 to TRBJ2-5, with no clear D. Germline V CDR1 and CDR2: SGHVS, FQNEAQ. V lost 5 bases and J 3 bases, leaving 10 bases between the germline ends. The CDR3 is 13 amino acids. Written as DNA, the CDR3 is TGTGCCAGCAGCCGTGAATGGAAAGAGACCCAGTACTTC. Translating gives CASSREWKETQYF.

DNA for the CDR3: TGTGCCACTAAAAAGGAGGGGGCCTTTGATCAGCCCCAGCATTTT. Translation gives CATKKEGAFDQPQHF. V usage is TRBV6-5 and J usage is TRBJ1-5; 7 bases agree with TRBD1. The CDR3 is 15 amino acids. V shed 10 bases and J 5 bases; nucleotides not matched to a gene: 14. Looked up from germline, CDR1 is MNHEY and CDR2 is SVGAGI.

The chain carries TRBV5-4 and TRBJ2-1; TRBD2 agrees at 8 bases. The CDR3 runs to 13 residues. The V gene's germline CDR1 is SGHNT and CDR2 YYREEE (reference sequence). J was trimmed by 9 bases and V by 5 bases; bases with no gene match: 7. The CDR3 is CASRPRTSSEQFF. The CDR3 DNA is TGTGCCAGCAGGCCAAGGACTAGCAGTGAGCAGTTCTTC.